This entry is about one T cell receptor beta chain. Its antigen is unknown. Sequencing used immunoSEQ multiplex PCR; TCRdb keeps in-frame clones, though not all of them. In the table there are 95,000 to 110,000 clones, over 85% of which are singletons. These data come from a study of T cell responses to AZD1222 COVID-19 vaccine. General study findings and limits: An increase in Spike-specific TCR breadth and depth was observed after two AZD1222 doses. Mostly white British, mostly female donors; authors suggested clonal diversity may be underestimated. At study baseline, merely six AZD1222 recipients were seropositive.

The source was peripheral blood, collected on day 0 of AZD1222 vaccination. This clonotype was sampled from an adult in good health.

The CDR3 bases are TGCGCCAGCAGCCAAGGAACGATGGACGAGCAGTACTTC. It translates to CASSQGTMDEQYF. The rearrangement uses TRBV4-3 and TRBJ2-7; D is ambiguous. Deletions cut 1 base from V and 5 bases from J, with 9 bases between. Germline CDR1 LGHNA, CDR2 YSLEER. CDR3 length: 13 residues.